The TCR beta chain described here comes from a study of vaccination and CD4 T cells after COVID-19. This clonotype was detected a few times. Its antigen remains unidentified. An Oncomine TCR Beta short-read assay was used to sequence the DNA from cultured CD4+ T cells. Investigators isolated genomic DNA from cultured CD4+ T cells. TCRdb independently ran MiXCR on the PCR reads; one entry per CDR3 protein. Among tens of thousands of distinct CDR3 sequences listed, roughly two fifths were seen once. Time point denoted: late sampling 161 to 241 days after vaccination in three convalescent patients. Treatment of the sample: roughly 10-day PBMC culture with coronavirus spike peptide pools or control peptides (ViraFEST assay). V gave up 3 bases and J gave up 3 bases, with 14 bases separating them. Germline V gene lookup returns CDR1 DFQATT and CDR2 SNEGSKA (reference sequence). This CDR3 is 14 amino acids long.

The sequencing here drew on CD4+ T cells from blood, cultured in vitro, taken about 7 months after SARS-CoV-2 vaccination. J is TRBJ1-2 and V is TRBV20-1, with D unresolved. This clonotype originated in a human donor who had recovered from COVID-19. In DNA, the CDR3 is TGCAGTGCTAGGCAAATGAGGGATTACTATGGCTACACCTTC. This sequence encodes CSARQMRDYYGYTF.